This T cell receptor (beta chain) is drawn from a study of beta chain features in type 1 diabetes. Sorting of CD4+ naive, central memory, regulatory and stem cell-like memory cells was performed via CD45RO/CCR7/CD25/CD127/CD95/CD27. Expressed TCRB transcripts were sequenced because the entire RNA isolate underwent reverse transcription. Sequencing of naive, central memory and regulatory T cell samples gave an average of approximately 3.3 million reads. Some clones are missing from TCRdb's copy, which holds only in-frame ones; the method was immunoSEQ multiplex PCR. The profile shows approximately 470,000 clones, roughly 31% of them singletons. The sequence came from a young man in good health. The sample was naive CD4+ T cells from blood.

CDR3: CASSPGLAFSEQYF. The DNA for the CDR3 is TGTGCCAGCAGCCCTGGACTAGCGTTCAGCGAGCAGTACTTC. The chain is built from TRBV7-2 and TRBJ2-7; 9 nucleotides agree with TRBD2. V shed 5 bases, J shed 6 bases, and the junction held 8 bases outside the gene matches. This CDR3 region has 14 residues. Germline assignment: CDR1 SGHTA and CDR2 FQGNSA.